A single sample gave rise to the 22 T cell receptor beta chains below, sequenced in a study of regulatory T cells in long-lasting Graves disease (dated by TCRdb to the early 2020s). The sample's time point label, in plain terms: persistent/refractory GD, antithyroid drugs over 5 years with positive TRAb. For both TCR sequencing and RNA sequencing, RNA was extracted from PBMCs using TRIzol. Library preparation used multiplex PCR. Sequencing was carried out with an Illumina HiSeq 4000. iRepertoire HTBI primers and Arm-PCR amplification of CDR3 regions were used to construct TCR beta libraries. TCRdb itself trimmed the public reads at Q25 with fastp, ran MiXCR and retained productive beta chains. For every CDR3 protein sequence, its rows merge into one entry that carries the most common genes and DNA. The sample profile shows roughly 400,000 distinct CDR3 sequences; more than 20% of them were found once. The ten largest clones add up to more than 20% of the sample.

This specimen was peripheral blood mononuclear cells (PBMCs), taken when the disease was refractory, from a patient treated with antithyroid drugs. The receptors originated from a female donor with Graves disease.

The chain uses TRBV12-3 or TRBV12-4 and TRBJ1-3, with TRBD1 as a possible D gene (5 bases). The V and J ends lost 10 bases and 0 bases respectively, with 16 bases between them. The CDR3 length is 15 residues. As DNA, the CDR3 is TGTGCCACCGACCCCCAGGGCCTCTCTGGAAACACCATATATTTT. Translation gives CATDPQGLSGNTIYF.

This clonotype has more than one count but fewer than ten. The chain is built from TRBV20-1 and TRBJ2-7; possibly TRBD1 or TRBD2 for D (6 bases each). V was cut by 6 bases and J by 0 bases, with 21 bases left in between. Germline V lookup: CDR1 DFQATT, CDR2 SNEGSKA (reference sequence). The CDR3 loop spans 16 amino acids. CDR3 region: CSALGTPGGVSYEQYF. The CDR3 DNA follows: TGCAGTGCCCTGGGGACACCCGGGGGTGTCTCCTACGAGCAGTACTTC.

This rearrangement joins TRBV27 to TRBJ2-6; D unclear. With 5 bases removed from V and 0 bases from J, the gap between germline ends came to 5 bases. The germline V gene has CDR1 MNHEY and CDR2 SMNVEV (reference sequence). The length of the CDR3 is 14 residues. The CDR3 nucleotides read TGTGCCAGCAGTCGCCTCTCTGGGGCCAACGTCCTGACTTTC. Amino acids: CASSRLSGANVLTF.

The genes are TRBV5-1 and TRBJ2-7, with 9 positions matching TRBD1. Looked up from germline, CDR1 is SGHRS and CDR2 is YFSETQ. V lost 0 bases and J lost 7; bases outside the gene matches: 5. This CDR3 comprises 14 residues. The CDR3 here is CASSLDRGLGEQYF. The CDR3, as DNA: TGCGCCAGCAGCTTGGACAGGGGGCTGGGGGAGCAGTACTTC.

This clonotype was seen a handful of times. This chain connects TRBV27 to TRBJ1-1; D is uncertain. The CDR3 runs to 14 residues. The V gene lost 2 bases and the J gene lost 1 base, with 8 bases spanning the gap. From germline, CDR1 is MNHEY and CDR2 SMNVEV (reference sequence). CDR3 protein: CASSLTSGNTEAFF. In nucleotides, the CDR3 is TGTGCCAGCAGTTTAACATCAGGGAACACTGAAGCTTTCTTT.

This clonotype was seen more than once but under ten times. V gene TRBV18 combines with J gene TRBJ2-7; TRBD2 matches at 7 bases. Germline lookup yields CDR1 KGHSH and CDR2 LQKENI. Trimming removed 6 bases from V and 0 bases from J; junction bases left unmatched: 11. There are 16 residues in the CDR3. The chain's CDR3 is CASSHLGRESSYEQYF. For the CDR3, the DNA is TGTGCCAGCTCTCACCTAGGGCGGGAGAGCTCCTACGAGCAGTACTTC.

The chain is built from TRBV6-1 and TRBJ1-2; D possibly corresponds to TRBD1 (5 bases). The germline V and J ends were trimmed by 10 bases and 4 bases, with 19 bases remaining between them. The germline V gene has CDR1 MNHNS and CDR2 SASEGT. CDR3 length equals 14 residues. The CDR3: CATRPTDSLYGYTF. As DNA, the CDR3 is TGTGCCACCCGACCGACCGACAGCCTCTATGGCTACACCTTC.

This clonotype was seen only a few times. The V and J genes are TRBV11-2 and TRBJ2-3; 9 bases map to TRBD2. The germline V gene encodes CDR1 SGHAT and CDR2 FQNNGV. J was trimmed by 5 bases and V by 7 bases; bases with no gene match: 10. The CDR3 runs 15 residues. As DNA, the CDR3 is TGTGCCAGCATCCCACTGACTAGCGGCAAAGATACGCAGTATTTT. Residues: CASIPLTSGKDTQYF. Full variable domain (rest looked up from reference TRBV11-2 and TRBJ2-3): EAGVAQSPRYKIIEKRQSVAFWCNPISGHATLYWYQQILGQGPKLLIQFQNNGVVDDSQLPKDRFSAERLKGVDSTLKIQPAKLEDSAVYLCASIPLTSGKDTQYFGPGTRLTVL.

This clonotype was counted ten times or more. The chain joins TRBV7-2 to TRBJ1-2; tentative D call: TRBD1 (5 bases). The CDR3 length is 15 residues. Germline-derived CDR1 and CDR2 are SGHTA and FQGNSA. The ends were cut back, 5 bases at V and 2 bases at J, with 15 bases in the middle. CDR3 DNA sequence: TGTGCCAGCAGCATGGGGGGTCGTCCCAACTATGGCTACACCTTC. Its protein is CASSMGGRPNYGYTF.

The J gene is TRBJ2-5, the V gene TRBV4-1, with D possibly TRBD2 on 6 matching bases. CDR1 MGHRA and CDR2 YSYEKL come from the germline V gene. CDR3 length equals 14 residues. V was shortened by 4 bases and J by 2 bases, with 11 bases between the two germline ends. This chain's CDR3 is CASSPFGGQETQYF. The CDR3, as DNA: TGCGCCAGCAGCCCCTTTGGGGGGCAAGAGACCCAGTACTTC.

V gene TRBV6-1 combines with J gene TRBJ2-7; 13 bases map to TRBD2. This CDR3 is 16 amino acids long. The germline V gene encodes CDR1 MNHNS and CDR2 SASEGT. V was pared by 7 bases and J by 5 bases, with 11 bases of the junction left unmatched. The CDR3 loop reads CASTRRTSGSGNEQYF. CDR3 bases: TGTGCCAGCACTCGAAGGACTAGCGGGAGCGGAAACGAGCAGTACTTC.

This clonotype was counted ten times or more. The chain recombines TRBV11-2 with TRBJ2-7; TRBD1 agrees at 8 bases. Germline CDR1 SGHAT, CDR2 FQNNGV. Germline trimming cut 5 bases from V and 9 bases from J; bases unmatched to any gene: 12. The CDR3 covers 14 residues. The CDR3 reads CASSQDPGGWGQYF. The CDR3 region has the DNA TGTGCCAGCAGCCAAGACCCAGGGGGCTGGGGGCAGTACTTC.

The chain combines TRBV30 with TRBJ2-1, with TRBD2 as a possible D gene (6 bases). The CDR3 length is 13 residues. Germline V CDR1 and CDR2: GTSNPN, SVGIG (reference sequence). Trimming removed 7 bases at V and 0 bases at J, with 10 bases between. The CDR3 DNA sequence: TGTGCCTCCGGGGGAGACTCCTACAATGAGCAGTTCTTC. Its translation is CASGGDSYNEQFF.

V gene TRBV9 combines with J gene TRBJ1-4; no definite D call. Germline loops: CDR1 SGDLS, CDR2 YYNGEE. Deletions cut 0 bases from V and 5 bases from J, with 11 bases between. CDR3 length: 15 residues. The CDR3 region is CASSVVGRLNEKLFF. The CDR3 nucleotides read TGTGCCAGCAGCGTAGTTGGACGGCTGAATGAAAAACTGTTTTTT.

This sequence joins TRBV19 and TRBJ1-6, with TRBD1 matching 8 bases. The CDR3 extends over 16 amino acids. The germline gives CDR1 LNHDA, CDR2 SQIVND (reference sequence). V lost 5 bases and J lost 8; bases outside the gene matches: 11. The CDR3 coding sequence is TGTGCCAGTAGTCTACGGACAGGGCTACTTGATTCACCCCTCCACTTT. Translating it yields CASSLRTGLLDSPLHF. Full variable domain (remainder filled in from reference TRBV19 and TRBJ1-6): DGGITQSPKYLFRKEGQNVTLSCEQNLNHDAMYWYRQDPGQGLRLIYYSQIVNDFQKGDIAEGYSVSREKKESFPLTVTSAQKNPTAFYLCASSLRTGLLDSPLHFGNGTRLTVT.

A few counts support this clonotype. The rearrangement uses TRBV6-2 or TRBV6-3 and TRBJ2-4; TRBD2 matches at 9 bases. From germline, CDR1 is MNHEY and CDR2 SVGEGT. Trimming cost V 7 bases and J 0 bases; bases outside gene matches: 16. The CDR3 has 19 amino acids. The CDR3 bases are TGTGCCAGCACTATCCTGGGGCTAGCGGGGCCCCTAGCCAAAAACATTCAGTACTTC. As protein: CASTILGLAGPLAKNIQYF.

As for this clonotype: One junction end does not reproduce the germline sequence, and a read error may be involved. This chain uses TRBV7-8 with TRBJ2-4; weak D call: TRBD2 (6 bases). CDR3 length: 17 residues. Germline CDR1 reads SGHVS; CDR2 reads FQNEAQ. The CDR3 protein is CASSQGSDRTGVNIQYF. CDR3 bases: TGCGCCAGCAGCCAAGGGTCCGACCGAACGGGGGTGAACATTCAGTACTTC.

This chain links TRBV7-9 with TRBJ2-7; 9 positions agree with TRBD1. The CDR3 has 16 amino acids. V was clipped by 1 base and J by 3 bases; unmatched bases: 7. Germline assignment: CDR1 SEHNR and CDR2 FQNEAQ (reference sequence). CDR3 nucleotides: TGTGCCAGCAGCTTAGAAGAGGGACAGGGAGTCTACGAGCAGTACTTC. The encoded protein is CASSLEEGQGVYEQYF.

This clonotype has ten or more counts. V gene TRBV28 combines with J gene TRBJ1-6; no clear D gene. The CDR3 loop spans 15 amino acids. V dropped 6 bases and J dropped 9 bases, with 18 bases sitting between them. Germline V gives CDR1 MDHEN, CDR2 SYDVKM. The CDR3 nucleotides are TGTGCCAGCAGCGGATATGAGCTCTATGGTTCACCCCTCCACTTT. It is translated as CASSGYELYGSPLHF. The entire variable domain, with the rest obtained from reference TRBV28 and TRBJ1-6, is as follows: DVKVTQSSRYLVKRTGEKVFLECVQDMDHENMFWYRQDPGLGLRLIYFSYDVKMKEKGDIPEGYSVSREKKERFSLILESASTNQTSMYLCASSGYELYGSPLHFGNGTRLTVT.

This clonotype was seen ten or more times. CDR3 region: CASSSGSGSSYEQYF. CDR3 bases: TGTGCCAGCAGTTCCGGGTCAGGGAGCTCCTACGAGCAGTACTTC. This chain links TRBV9 with TRBJ2-7; D tentatively reads TRBD1 or TRBD2 (5 bases each). Germline V gene data show CDR1 as SGDLS and CDR2 as YYNGEE. V shed 5 bases and J shed 0 bases, with 15 bases lying between them. CDR3 length equals 15 residues.

This clonotype was found a few times. A much larger clonotype is one base distant, so this may be a read error. The chain employs TRBV11-2 and TRBJ1-6; no firm D call. The CDR3 sequence is 12 residues long. Germline loops: CDR1 SGHAT, CDR2 FQNNGV. V gave up 9 bases and J gave up 7 bases, with 10 bases separating them. The chain's CDR3 is CARSTQNSPLHF. As DNA, the CDR3 is TGTGCCAGGAGCACCCAAAATTCACCCCTCCACTTT.

This clonotype occurred a few times. This chain connects TRBV27 to TRBJ1-5, with D hard to call. The CDR3 covers 16 residues. Germline values: CDR1 MNHEY, CDR2 SMNVEV (reference sequence). V lost 6 bases and J lost 0, with 15 bases in between. As DNA, the CDR3 is TGTGCCAGCAGGGTCGCTCGACGTAATAGCAATCAGCCCCAGCATTTT. It is translated as CASRVARRNSNQPQHF.